This T cell receptor (beta chain) was captured in a study of shared clonotypes between healthy human individuals. CD45RO-negative CD8 cells positively selected for CCR7 made up the naive population, which excluded terminally differentiated effector memory CD45RA+ cells. Concerning this clone itself: No antigen is known for it.

Unmatched junction bases numbered 11, after V lost 2 bases and J lost 7 bases. This CDR3 region has 16 residues. Germline loops: CDR1 ENHRY, CDR2 SYGVKD. The method was immunoSEQ multiplex PCR; TCRdb's version includes in-frame clones alone and lacks a portion of them. The sample carries approximately 2,000,000 clones, 90% to 95% recorded once. General study results and limits: Sharing across a handful of donors was seen in roughly 5% of naive CD4 clonotypes. Memory subsets generally showed smaller estimated richness than naive subsets did.

Sequenced: naive CD8+ T cells from PBMCs. The chain joins TRBV10-3 to TRBJ2-1; TRBD2 matches 7 bases. This receptor was taken from a man between 18 and 29 years old in good health. Some clones in this sample may be carry-over from other donors' samples. The CDR3 DNA sequence: TGTGCCATCAGTGAGGCTAGCGGCGAAGAAATAAATGAGCAGTTCTTC. Protein product: CAISEASGEEINEQFF.